This TCR beta chain was obtained from a study of OX40 agonist ivuxolimab in advanced cancers. Study-wide points: At 0.1 to 3.0 mg/kg and by week 6, clonal expansion occurred in CD4+ and CD8+ blood T cells. Nonresponders included some who also had low normalized T-cell clonal expansion.

With respect to this clone: Its cognate antigen is unknown.

Profiling relied on immunoSEQ multiplex PCR, and the TCRdb table lists in-frame clones only, not all of them. The data hold more than 70,000 clones, with just over 85% observed a single time. Peripheral blood came from all dose cohorts at three timepoints. The TCR comes from an adult with an advanced solid tumor such as melanoma, head and neck, liver or kidney cancer. The sample consisted of CD4+ or CD8+ T cells sorted from blood, taken in a trial of the OX40 agonist ivuxolimab.

This CDR3 reads CASSPQASGRETQYF. CDR3 sequence (DNA): TGTGCCAGCTCACCACAGGCGTCCGGTCGCGAGACCCAGTACTTC. This rearrangement joins TRBV18 to TRBJ2-5; no reliable D call. Per the germline V gene, CDR1 is KGHSH and CDR2 is LQKENI. The CDR3 length is 15 residues. The V end lost 1 base, the J end lost 5 bases, and 14 bases lay between the germline ends.